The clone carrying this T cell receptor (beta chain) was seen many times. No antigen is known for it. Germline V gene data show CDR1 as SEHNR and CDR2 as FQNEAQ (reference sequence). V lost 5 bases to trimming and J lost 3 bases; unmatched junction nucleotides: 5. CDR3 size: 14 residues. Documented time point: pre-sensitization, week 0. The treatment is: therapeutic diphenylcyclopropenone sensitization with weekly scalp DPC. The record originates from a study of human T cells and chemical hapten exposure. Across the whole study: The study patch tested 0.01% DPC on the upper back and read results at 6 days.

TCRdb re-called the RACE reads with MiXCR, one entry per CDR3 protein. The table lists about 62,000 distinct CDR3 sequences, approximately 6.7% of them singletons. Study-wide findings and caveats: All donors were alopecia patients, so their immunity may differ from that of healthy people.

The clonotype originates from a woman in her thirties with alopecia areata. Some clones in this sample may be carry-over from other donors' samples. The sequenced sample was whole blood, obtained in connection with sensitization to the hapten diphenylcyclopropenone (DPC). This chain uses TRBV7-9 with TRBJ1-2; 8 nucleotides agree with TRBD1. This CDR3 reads CASSPTTGDYGYTF. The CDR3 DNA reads TGTGCCAGCAGCCCGACGACAGGGGACTATGGCTACACCTTC.